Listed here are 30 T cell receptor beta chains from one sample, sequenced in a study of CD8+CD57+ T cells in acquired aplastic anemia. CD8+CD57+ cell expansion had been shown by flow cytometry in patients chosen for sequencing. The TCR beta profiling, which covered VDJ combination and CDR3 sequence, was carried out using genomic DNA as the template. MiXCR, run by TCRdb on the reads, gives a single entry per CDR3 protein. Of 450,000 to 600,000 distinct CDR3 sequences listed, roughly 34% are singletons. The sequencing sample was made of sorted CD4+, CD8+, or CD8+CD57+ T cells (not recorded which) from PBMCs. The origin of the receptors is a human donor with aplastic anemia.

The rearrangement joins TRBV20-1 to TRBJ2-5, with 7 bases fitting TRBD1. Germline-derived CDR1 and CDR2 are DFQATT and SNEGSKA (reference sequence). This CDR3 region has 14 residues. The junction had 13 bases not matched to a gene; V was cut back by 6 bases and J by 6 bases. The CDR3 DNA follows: TGCAGTGCAGGTACTAAGGACAGGTGGAAGACCCAGTACTTC. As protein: CSAGTKDRWKTQYF.

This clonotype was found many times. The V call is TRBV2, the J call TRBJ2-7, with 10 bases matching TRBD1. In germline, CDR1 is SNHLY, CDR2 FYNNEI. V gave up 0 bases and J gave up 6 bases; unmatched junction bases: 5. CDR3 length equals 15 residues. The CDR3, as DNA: TGTGCCAGCAGTGAAGCGGGACAGGGGAACTCCGAGCAGTACTTC. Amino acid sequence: CASSEAGQGNSEQYF.

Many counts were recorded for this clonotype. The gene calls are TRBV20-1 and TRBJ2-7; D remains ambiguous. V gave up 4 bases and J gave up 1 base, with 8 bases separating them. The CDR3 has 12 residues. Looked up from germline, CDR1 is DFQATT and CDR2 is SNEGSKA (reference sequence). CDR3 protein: CSANGGSYEQYF. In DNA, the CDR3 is TGCAGTGCTAATGGTGGGTCCTACGAGCAGTACTTC.

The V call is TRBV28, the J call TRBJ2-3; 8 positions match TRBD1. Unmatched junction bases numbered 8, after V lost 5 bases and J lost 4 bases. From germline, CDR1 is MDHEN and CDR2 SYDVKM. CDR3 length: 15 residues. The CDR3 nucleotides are TGTGCCAGCAGTACCCCCGGACAGGGTTCAGATACGCAGTATTTT. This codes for CASSTPGQGSDTQYF.

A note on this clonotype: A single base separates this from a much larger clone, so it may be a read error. The CDR3 here is CASSPQGVNNEQYF. The CDR3 DNA sequence: TGTGCCAGCAGTCCTCAGGGGGTCAACAATGAGCAGTACTTC. The chain recombines TRBV2 with TRBJ2-7; 7 nucleotides line up with TRBD1. J gave up 7 bases and V 5 bases, and 11 bases lay outside the gene matches. The CDR3 length is 14 residues. CDR1 is SNHLY and CDR2 is FYNNEI in the germline V gene.

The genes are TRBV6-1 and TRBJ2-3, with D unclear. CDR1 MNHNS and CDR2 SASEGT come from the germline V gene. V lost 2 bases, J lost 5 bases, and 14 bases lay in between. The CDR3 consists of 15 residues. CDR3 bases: TGTGCCAGCAGTGAACTATTTGCGATCAGAGATACGCAGTATTTT. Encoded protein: CASSELFAIRDTQYF.

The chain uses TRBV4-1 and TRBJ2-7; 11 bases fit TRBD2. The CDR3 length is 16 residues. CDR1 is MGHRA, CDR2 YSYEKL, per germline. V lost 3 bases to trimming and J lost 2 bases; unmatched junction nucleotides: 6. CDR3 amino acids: CASSQTTSGSAYEQYF. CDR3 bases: TGCGCCAGCAGCCAGACAACTAGCGGGAGTGCCTACGAGCAGTACTTC.

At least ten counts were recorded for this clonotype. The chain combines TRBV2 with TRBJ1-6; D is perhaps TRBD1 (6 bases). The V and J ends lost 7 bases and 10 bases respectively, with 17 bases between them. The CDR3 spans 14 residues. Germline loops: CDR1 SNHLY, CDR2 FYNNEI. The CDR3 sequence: CASTRGAVGSPLHF. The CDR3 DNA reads TGTGCCAGCACGCGGGGGGCGGTTGGATCACCCCTCCACTTT.

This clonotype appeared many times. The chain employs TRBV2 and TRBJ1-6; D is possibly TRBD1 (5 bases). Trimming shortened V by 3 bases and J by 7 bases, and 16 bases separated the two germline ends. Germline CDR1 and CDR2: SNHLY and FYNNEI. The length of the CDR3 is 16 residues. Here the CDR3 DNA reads TGTGCCAGCAGTGAGGGGGAACCAGGACTAAATTCACCCCTCCACTTT. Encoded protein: CASSEGEPGLNSPLHF.

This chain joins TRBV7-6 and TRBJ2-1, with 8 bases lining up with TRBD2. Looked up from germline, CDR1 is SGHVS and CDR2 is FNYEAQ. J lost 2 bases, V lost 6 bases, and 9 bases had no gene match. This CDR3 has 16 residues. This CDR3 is CASSSRAGVTYNEQFF. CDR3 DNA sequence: TGTGCCAGCAGTTCTAGAGCGGGAGTTACCTACAATGAGCAGTTCTTC.

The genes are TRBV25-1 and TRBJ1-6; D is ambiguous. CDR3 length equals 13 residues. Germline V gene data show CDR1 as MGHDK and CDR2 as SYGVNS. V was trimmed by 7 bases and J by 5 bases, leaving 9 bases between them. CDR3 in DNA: TGTGCCAGCACGGCTAGTAATAATTCACCCCTCCACTTT. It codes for CASTASNNSPLHF.

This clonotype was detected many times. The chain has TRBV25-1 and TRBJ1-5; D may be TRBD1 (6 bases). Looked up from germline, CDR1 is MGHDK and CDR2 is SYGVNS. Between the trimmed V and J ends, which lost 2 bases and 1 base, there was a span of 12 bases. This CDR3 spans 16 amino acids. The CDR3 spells CASSEGGGRSNQPQHF. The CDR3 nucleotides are TGTGCCAGCAGTGAAGGAGGGGGAAGGAGCAATCAGCCCCAGCATTTT.

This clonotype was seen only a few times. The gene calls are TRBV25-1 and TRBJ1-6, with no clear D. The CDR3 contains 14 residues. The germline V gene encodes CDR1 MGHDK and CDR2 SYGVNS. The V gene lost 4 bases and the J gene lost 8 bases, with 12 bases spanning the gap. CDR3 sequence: CASSVHRPYSPLHF. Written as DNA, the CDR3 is TGTGCCAGCAGTGTCCATCGTCCCTATTCACCCCTCCACTTT. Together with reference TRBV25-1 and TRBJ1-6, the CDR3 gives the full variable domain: EADIYQTPRYLVIGTGKKITLECSQTMGHDKMYWYQQDPGMELHLIHYSYGVNSTEKGDLSSESTVSRIRTEHFPLTLESARPSHTSQYLCASSVHRPYSPLHFGNGTRLTVT.

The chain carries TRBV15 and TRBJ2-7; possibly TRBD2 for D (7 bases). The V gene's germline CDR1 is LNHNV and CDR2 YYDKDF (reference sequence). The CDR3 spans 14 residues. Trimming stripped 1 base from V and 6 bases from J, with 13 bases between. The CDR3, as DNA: TGTGCCACCAGCAGAGGAGGGAGGGGGACCGAGCAGTACTTC. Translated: CATSRGGRGTEQYF.

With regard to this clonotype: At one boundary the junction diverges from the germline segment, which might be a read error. The CDR3 sequence is CASSPGEEGAGYGYTF. In DNA form, the CDR3 reads TGTGCCAGCAGTCCCGGCGAGGAGGGGGCAGGCTATGGCTACACCTTC. The V gene is TRBV10-3, the J gene TRBJ1-2, with 7 bases matching TRBD1. CDR1 is ENHRY, CDR2 SYGVKD, per germline. The CDR3 has 16 amino acids.

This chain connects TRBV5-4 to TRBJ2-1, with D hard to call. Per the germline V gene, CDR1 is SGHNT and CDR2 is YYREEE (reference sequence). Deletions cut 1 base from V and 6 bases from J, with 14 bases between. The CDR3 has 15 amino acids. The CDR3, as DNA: TGTGCCAGCAGCTTGTACGGTGATGAGGCCAATGAGCAGTTCTTC. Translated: CASSLYGDEANEQFF.

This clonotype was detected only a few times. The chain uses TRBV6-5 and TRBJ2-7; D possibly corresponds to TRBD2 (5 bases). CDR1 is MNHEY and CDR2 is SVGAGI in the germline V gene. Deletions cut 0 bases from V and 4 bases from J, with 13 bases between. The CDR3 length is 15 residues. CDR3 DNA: TGTGCCAGCAGTTACTCACGGGAATTGGGTTACGAGCAGTACTTC. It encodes CASSYSRELGYEQYF.

The CDR3 spells CAWSATGWNGGYTF. The DNA for the CDR3 is TGTGCCTGGAGTGCGACAGGCTGGAACGGTGGCTACACCTTC. V and J are TRBV30 and TRBJ1-2; the D gene is possibly TRBD1 (6 bases). The V gene lost 1 base and the J gene lost 7 bases, with 16 bases spanning the gap. Germline values: CDR1 GTSNPN, CDR2 SVGIG (reference sequence). This CDR3 comprises 14 residues.

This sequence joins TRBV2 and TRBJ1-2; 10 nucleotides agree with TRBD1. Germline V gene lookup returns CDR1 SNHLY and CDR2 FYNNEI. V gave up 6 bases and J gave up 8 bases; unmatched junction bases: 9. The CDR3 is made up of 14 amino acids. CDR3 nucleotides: TGTGCCAGCAGCGTTCCGGGACAGGGGTTCGGCTACACCTTC. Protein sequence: CASSVPGQGFGYTF.

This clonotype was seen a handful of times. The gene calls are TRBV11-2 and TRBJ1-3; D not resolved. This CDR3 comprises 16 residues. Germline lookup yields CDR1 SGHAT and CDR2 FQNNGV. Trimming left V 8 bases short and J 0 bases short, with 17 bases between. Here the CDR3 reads CASSPWEVNSGNTIYF. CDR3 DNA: TGTGCCAGCTCACCGTGGGAAGTCAACTCTGGAAACACCATATATTTT.

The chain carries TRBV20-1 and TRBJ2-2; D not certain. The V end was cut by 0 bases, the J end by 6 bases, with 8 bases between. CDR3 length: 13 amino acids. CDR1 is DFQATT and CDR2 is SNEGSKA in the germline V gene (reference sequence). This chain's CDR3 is CSARDPQAGELFF. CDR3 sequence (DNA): TGCAGTGCTAGAGATCCGCAGGCCGGGGAGCTGTTTTTT.

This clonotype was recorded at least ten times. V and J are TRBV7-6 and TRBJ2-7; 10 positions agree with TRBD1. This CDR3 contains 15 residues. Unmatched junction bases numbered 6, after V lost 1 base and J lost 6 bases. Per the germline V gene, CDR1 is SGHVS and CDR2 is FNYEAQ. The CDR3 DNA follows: TGTGCCAGCAGCTTAGGGCGACAGGGGGCTGGCGAGCAGTACTTC. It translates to CASSLGRQGAGEQYF.

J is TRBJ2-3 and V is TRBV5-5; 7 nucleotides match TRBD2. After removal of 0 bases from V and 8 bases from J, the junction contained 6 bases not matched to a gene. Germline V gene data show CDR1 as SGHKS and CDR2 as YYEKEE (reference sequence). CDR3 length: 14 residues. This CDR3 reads CASSLAREAVTQYF. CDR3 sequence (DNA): TGTGCCAGCAGCTTGGCCCGGGAGGCAGTTACGCAGTATTTT.

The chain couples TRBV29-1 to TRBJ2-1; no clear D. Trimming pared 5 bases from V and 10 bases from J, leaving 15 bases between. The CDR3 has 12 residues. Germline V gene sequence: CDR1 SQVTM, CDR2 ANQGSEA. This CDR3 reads CSVLGPTPEQFF. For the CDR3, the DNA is TGCAGCGTTTTAGGACCCACTCCGGAGCAGTTCTTC.

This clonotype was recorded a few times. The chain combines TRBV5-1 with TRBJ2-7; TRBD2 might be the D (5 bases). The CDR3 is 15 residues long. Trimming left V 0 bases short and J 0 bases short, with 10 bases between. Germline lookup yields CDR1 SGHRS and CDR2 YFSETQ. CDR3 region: CASSLVATSSYEQYF. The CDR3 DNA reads TGCGCCAGCAGCTTGGTAGCGACCAGCTCCTACGAGCAGTACTTC.

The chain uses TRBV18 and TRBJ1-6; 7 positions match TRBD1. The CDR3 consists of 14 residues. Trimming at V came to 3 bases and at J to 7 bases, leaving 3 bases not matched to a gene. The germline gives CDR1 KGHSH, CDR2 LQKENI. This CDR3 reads CASSPDRKNSPLHF. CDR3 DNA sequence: TGTGCCAGCTCACCGGACAGGAAGAATTCACCCCTCCACTTT.

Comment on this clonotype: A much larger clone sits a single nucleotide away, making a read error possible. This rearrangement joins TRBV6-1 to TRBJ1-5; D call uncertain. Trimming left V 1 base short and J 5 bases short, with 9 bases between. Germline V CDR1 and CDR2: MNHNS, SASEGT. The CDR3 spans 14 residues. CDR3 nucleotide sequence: TGTGCCAGCAGTGAAGACGGAGTCTATCAGCCCCAGCATTTT. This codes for CASSEDGVYQPQHF.

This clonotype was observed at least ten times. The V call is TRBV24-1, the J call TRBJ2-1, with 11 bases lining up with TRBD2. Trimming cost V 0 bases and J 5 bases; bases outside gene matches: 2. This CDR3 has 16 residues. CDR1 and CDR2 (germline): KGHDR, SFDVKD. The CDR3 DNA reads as TGTGCCACCAGTGATTTGCAGACTAGCGGGGACAATGAGCAGTTCTTC. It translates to CATSDLQTSGDNEQFF.

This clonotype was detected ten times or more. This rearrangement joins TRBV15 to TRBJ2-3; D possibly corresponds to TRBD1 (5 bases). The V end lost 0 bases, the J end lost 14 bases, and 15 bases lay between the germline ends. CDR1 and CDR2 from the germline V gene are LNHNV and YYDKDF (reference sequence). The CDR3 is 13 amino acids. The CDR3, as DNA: TGTGCCACCAGCAGAGATCAGGGTCTTACAGCGTATTTT. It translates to CATSRDQGLTAYF.

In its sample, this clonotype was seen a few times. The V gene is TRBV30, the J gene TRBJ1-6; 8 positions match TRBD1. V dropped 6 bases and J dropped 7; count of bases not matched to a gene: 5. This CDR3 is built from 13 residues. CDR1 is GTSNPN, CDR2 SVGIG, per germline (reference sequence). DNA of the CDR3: TGTGCCTGTAGATGGACAGGGAATTCACCCCTCCACTTT. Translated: CACRWTGNSPLHF.